This record looks at one T cell receptor beta chain sequence and its context. Its antigen is undetermined. TCRdb's table, derived via immunoSEQ multiplex PCR, lists solely in-frame clones and lacks some. The table records about 130,000 clones, about nine tenths of them present only once. The data were taken from a study of graft-versus-host responses after intestinal transplantation. Study-wide background: Transplants were multivisceral, liver-intestinal, or isolated intestinal. Recipients were all induced with anti-thymocyte globulin, then given tacrolimus and steroids for around three years. General study points: GvH clones surfaced in recipient marrow, some emerging earlier in ileum or blood.

Germline V CDR1 and CDR2: SGHNT, YYREEE (reference sequence). The length of the CDR3 is 16 residues. V gave up 0 bases and J gave up 7 bases; unmatched junction bases: 10. The rearrangement joins TRBV5-4 to TRBJ2-1, with TRBD2 matching over 7 bases. Sequenced material: unstimulated CD4+ T cells sorted from spleen or lymph node cells, taken before intestinal transplant. The sequence was obtained from a human donor who received an intestinal transplant. The DNA for the CDR3 is TGTGCCAGCAGCTTGGGAGCGGGAAGGGCCGTGAATGAGCAGTTCTTC. Its protein is CASSLGAGRAVNEQFF.